The 12 T cell receptor beta chains below all came from one sample that was sequenced in a study of shared clonotypes between healthy human individuals. TCRdb's table, derived via immunoSEQ multiplex PCR, lists solely in-frame clones and lacks some. The sample records about 1.5 million clones, approximately 96% being singletons. Source material: naive CD4+ T cells sorted from blood. Subset of the sample: CD45RA+ positively selected. The receptors were sampled from a man younger than 45 in good health.

The chain employs TRBV5-1 and TRBJ1-4; TRBD1 matches 7 bases. The ends lost 8 bases at V and 5 bases at J; junction bases unmatched: 9. CDR1 is SGHRS, CDR2 YFSETQ, per germline. This CDR3 is 14 amino acids long. As DNA, the CDR3 is TGCGCCAGGCACGACAGGGTTCTCAATGAAAAACTGTTTTTT. It codes for CARHDRVLNEKLFF.

The genes are TRBV18 and TRBJ2-5; D unclear. Per the germline V gene, CDR1 is KGHSH and CDR2 is LQKENI. Trimming took off 5 bases at V and 1 base at J, with 8 bases between the two ends. The CDR3 sequence is 13 residues long. CDR3 coding DNA: TGTGCCAGCTCAGTAGGCATCCAAGAGACCCAGTACTTC. This sequence encodes CASSVGIQETQYF.

The genes are TRBV2 and TRBJ2-1; D gene uncertain. Germline V gene data show CDR1 as SNHLY and CDR2 as FYNNEI. The V and J ends lost 4 bases and 10 bases respectively, with 8 bases between them. The CDR3 length is 11 residues. In DNA form, the CDR3 reads TGTGCCAGCAGTGCTGTCGGAGAGCAGTTCTTC. Its protein is CASSAVGEQFF.

This clone was seen a single time. The chain is built from TRBV10-1 and TRBJ2-3; D is unresolved. Germline lookup yields CDR1 WNHNN and CDR2 SYGVQD (reference sequence). The CDR3 consists of 15 residues. V lost 10 bases, J lost 0 bases, and 17 bases lay in between. CDR3 DNA sequence: TGCGCCAAAGGACGGAACTACCGAAGCACAGATACGCAGTATTTT. It codes for CAKGRNYRSTDTQYF.

Concerning this clone itself: At one end, the junction sequence differs from germline, possibly due to a read error. The chain combines TRBV18 with TRBJ2-5, with no clear D. This CDR3 comprises 12 residues. Germline V gene lookup returns CDR1 KGHSH and CDR2 LQKENI. DNA for the CDR3: TGTGCCGGCTCATCCCTCCAAGAGACCCAGTACTTC. This gives the protein CAGSSLQETQYF.

The rearrangement links TRBV4-3 to TRBJ2-1; the match to TRBD2 covers 9 bases. V gave up 4 bases and J gave up 0 bases; unmatched junction bases: 16. The CDR3 is 20 residues long. Germline CDR1 and CDR2: LGHNA and YSLEER. The CDR3 loop is CASSPGWREGDSGSYNEQFF. The CDR3 bases are TGCGCCAGCAGCCCGGGATGGCGGGAGGGCGATTCGGGCTCCTACAATGAGCAGTTCTTC.

The chain links TRBV7-2 to TRBJ2-5; 11 nucleotides align to TRBD2. Germline loops: CDR1 SGHTA, CDR2 FQGNSA. The ends lost 4 bases at V and 2 bases at J; junction bases unmatched: 6. The CDR3 is made up of 16 amino acids. CDR3 residues: CASSYETSGVQETQYF. The CDR3 nucleotides are TGTGCCAGCAGCTATGAGACTAGCGGGGTTCAAGAGACCCAGTACTTC.

This clone has only one observation. The V call is TRBV10-3, the J call TRBJ2-2, with 10 bases aligning to TRBD2. The CDR3 covers 15 residues. The ends lost 6 bases at V and 4 bases at J; junction bases unmatched: 5. Germline V gene lookup returns CDR1 ENHRY and CDR2 SYGVKD. The CDR3 reads CAIRTSGTVTGELFF. CDR3 bases: TGTGCCATCAGAACTAGCGGGACGGTCACCGGGGAGCTGTTTTTT.

The rearrangement links TRBV5-8 to TRBJ1-5; TRBD1 matches at 7 bases. Germline values: CDR1 SGHTS, CDR2 YDEGEE. This CDR3 has 14 amino acids. With 2 bases clipped from V and 5 bases from J, the junction kept 4 bases outside the gene matches. CDR3: CASSFVDRDQPQHF. CDR3 nucleotides: TGTGCCAGCAGCTTCGTAGACAGGGATCAGCCCCAGCATTTT.

This chain links TRBV6-5 with TRBJ2-3; D is possibly TRBD2 (6 bases). The V gene lost 8 bases and the J gene lost 5 bases, with 20 bases spanning the gap. Germline V CDR1 and CDR2: MNHEY, SVGAGI. The CDR3 covers 15 residues. As DNA, the CDR3 is TGTGCCAGCTCTAACCTCCGGGAGTCGGGAGATACGCAGTATTTT. Translating it yields CASSNLRESGDTQYF.

The rearrangement joins TRBV11-2 to TRBJ2-2; 8 bases fit TRBD2. Germline V CDR1 and CDR2: SGHAT, FQNNGV. J gave up 5 bases and V 5 bases, and 10 bases lay outside the gene matches. The length of the CDR3 is 16 residues. The chain's CDR3 is CASSLWREVGTGELFF. CDR3 DNA sequence: TGTGCCAGCAGCCTCTGGCGGGAGGTGGGAACCGGGGAGCTGTTTTTT.

This rearrangement joins TRBV5-1 to TRBJ2-5; 7 bases line up with TRBD1. The CDR3 spans 14 residues. J lost 3 bases, V lost 4 bases, and 6 bases had no gene match. In germline, CDR1 is SGHRS, CDR2 YFSETQ. The CDR3 spells CASSISGGEETQYF. CDR3 DNA sequence: TGCGCCAGCAGCATATCAGGGGGAGAAGAGACCCAGTACTTC.